This TCR beta chain is from a study of blood T cell repertoires in COVID-19. The CDR3 totals 15 residues. Germline assignment: CDR1 LNHDA and CDR2 SQIVND (reference sequence). With V trimmed by 4 bases and J by 4 bases, 6 bases remained unmatched. Method: immunoSEQ multiplex PCR; TCRdb's copy keeps in-frame clones and lacks some. The sample has 300,000 to 400,000 clones; around 89% are singletons. The gene calls are TRBV19 and TRBJ2-7, with 11 bases fitting TRBD1. Material: PBMCs or T cells enriched from blood (not recorded which). The TCR originated in a woman between 25 and 40 years old with acute COVID-19. The CDR3 spells CASSTGTGGGYEQYF. In DNA, the CDR3 is TGTGCCAGTAGTACCGGGACAGGGGGTGGATACGAGCAGTACTTC. Drawing the rest from reference TRBV19 and TRBJ2-7, the complete variable domain is DGGITQSPKYLFRKEGQNVTLSCEQNLNHDAMYWYRQDPGQGLRLIYYSQIVNDFQKGDIAEGYSVSREKKESFPLTVTSAQKNPTAFYLCASSTGTGGGYEQYFGPGTRLTVT.